This TCR beta chain is from a study of cytomegalovirus exposure and HLA in healthy donors. J was trimmed by 2 bases and V by 10 bases; bases with no gene match: 13. CDR3 length: 16 amino acids. Per the germline V gene, CDR1 is SNHLY and CDR2 is FYNNEI. PCR primers comprised 60 Vbeta and 13 Jbeta primers. Data came from immunoSEQ multiplex PCR; TCRdb stores just in-frame clones and leaves some out. Seen here are roughly 140,000 clones, 78% observed once, and the top ten hold about 6.6%. The V call is TRBV2, the J call TRBJ2-3, with 9 positions matching TRBD2. The source is a woman aged 40 to 50 in good health and CMV-seropositive. The sample consisted of PBMCs. The CDR3 region is CATPEGPSGNTDTQYF. Written as DNA, the CDR3 is TGTGCCACCCCCGAGGGTCCTAGCGGGAACACAGATACGCAGTATTTT.